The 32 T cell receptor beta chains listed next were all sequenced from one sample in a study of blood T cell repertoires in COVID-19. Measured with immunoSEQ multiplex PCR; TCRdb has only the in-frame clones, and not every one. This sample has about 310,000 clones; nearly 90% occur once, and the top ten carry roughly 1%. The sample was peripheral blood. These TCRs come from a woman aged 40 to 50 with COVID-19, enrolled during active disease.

CDR3: CASSSQGTLYNEQFF. As DNA, the CDR3 is TGTGCCAGCAGCAGCCAGGGGACACTCTACAATGAGCAGTTCTTC. The V call is TRBV27, the J call TRBJ2-1; a weak D match, TRBD1 (6 bases). V lost 6 bases, J lost 3 bases, and 15 bases lay in between. There are 15 residues in the CDR3. Germline loops: CDR1 MNHEY, CDR2 SMNVEV (reference sequence).

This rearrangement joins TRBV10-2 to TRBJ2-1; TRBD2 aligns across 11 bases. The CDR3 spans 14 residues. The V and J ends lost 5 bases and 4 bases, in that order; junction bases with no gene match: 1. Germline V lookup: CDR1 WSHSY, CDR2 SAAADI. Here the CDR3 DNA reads TGCGCCAGCAGTTCTAGCGGGGGGTACAATGAGCAGTTCTTC. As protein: CASSSSGGYNEQFF.

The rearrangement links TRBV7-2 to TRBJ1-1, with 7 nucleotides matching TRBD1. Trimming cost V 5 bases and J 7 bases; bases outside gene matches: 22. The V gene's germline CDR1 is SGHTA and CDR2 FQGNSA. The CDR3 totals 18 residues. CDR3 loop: CASSDLRQGQASPGEAFF. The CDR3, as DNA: TGTGCCAGCAGCGATCTTCGACAGGGTCAGGCTTCTCCGGGTGAAGCTTTCTTT.

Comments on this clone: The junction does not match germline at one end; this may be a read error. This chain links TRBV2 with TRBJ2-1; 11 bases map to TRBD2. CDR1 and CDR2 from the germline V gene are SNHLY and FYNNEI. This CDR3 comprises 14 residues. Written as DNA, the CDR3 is TGTGCCAGCAGGCGACTAGCGGGACCCAATCAGCAGTTCTTC. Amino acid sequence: CASRRLAGPNQQFF.

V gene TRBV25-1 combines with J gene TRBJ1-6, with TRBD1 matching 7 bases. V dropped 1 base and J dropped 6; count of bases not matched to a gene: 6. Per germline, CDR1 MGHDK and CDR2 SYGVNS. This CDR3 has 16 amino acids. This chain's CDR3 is CASSESSQGGNSPLHF. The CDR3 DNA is TGTGCCAGCAGTGAATCTAGCCAGGGGGGTAATTCACCCCTCCACTTT. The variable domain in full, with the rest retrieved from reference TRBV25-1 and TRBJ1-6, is EADIYQTPRYLVIGTGKKITLECSQTMGHDKMYWYQQDPGMELHLIHYSYGVNSTEKGDLSSESTVSRIRTEHFPLTLESARPSHTSQYLCASSESSQGGNSPLHFGNGTRLTVT.

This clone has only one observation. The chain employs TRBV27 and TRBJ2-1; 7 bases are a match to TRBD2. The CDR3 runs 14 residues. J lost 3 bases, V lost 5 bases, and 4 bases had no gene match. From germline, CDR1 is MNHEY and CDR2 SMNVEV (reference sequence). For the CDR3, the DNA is TGTGCCAGCAGTCACCGGGACTACTACAATGAGCAGTTCTTC. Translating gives CASSHRDYYNEQFF.

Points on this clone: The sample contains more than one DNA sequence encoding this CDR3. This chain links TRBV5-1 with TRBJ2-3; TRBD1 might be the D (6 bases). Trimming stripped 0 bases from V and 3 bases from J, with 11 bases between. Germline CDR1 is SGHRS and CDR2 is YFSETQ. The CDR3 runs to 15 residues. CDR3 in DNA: TGCGCCAGCAGCTTGGAAGGCAGGGGAACAGATACGCAGTATTTT. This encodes CASSLEGRGTDTQYF.

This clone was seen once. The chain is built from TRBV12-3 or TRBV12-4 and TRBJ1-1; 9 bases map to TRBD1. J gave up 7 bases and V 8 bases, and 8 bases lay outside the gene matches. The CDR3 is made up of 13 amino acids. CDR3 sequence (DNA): TGTGCCAGCTTCGGACAGGGGAGGGATGAAGCTTTCTTT. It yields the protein CASFGQGRDEAFF.

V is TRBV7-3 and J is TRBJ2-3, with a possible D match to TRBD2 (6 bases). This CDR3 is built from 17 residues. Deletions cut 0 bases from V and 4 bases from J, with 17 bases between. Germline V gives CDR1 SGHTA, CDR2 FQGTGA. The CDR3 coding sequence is TGTGCCAGCAGCTTAACGGATATAGCGCCGGGGGCAGATACGCAGTATTTT. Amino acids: CASSLTDIAPGADTQYF.

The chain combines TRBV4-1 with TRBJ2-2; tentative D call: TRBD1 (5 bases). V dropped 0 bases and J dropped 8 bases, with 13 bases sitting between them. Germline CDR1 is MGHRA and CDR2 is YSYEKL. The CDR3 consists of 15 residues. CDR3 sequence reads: CASSQERGPRGELFF. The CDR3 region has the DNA TGCGCCAGCAGCCAAGAAAGGGGCCCCCGTGGGGAGCTGTTTTTT.

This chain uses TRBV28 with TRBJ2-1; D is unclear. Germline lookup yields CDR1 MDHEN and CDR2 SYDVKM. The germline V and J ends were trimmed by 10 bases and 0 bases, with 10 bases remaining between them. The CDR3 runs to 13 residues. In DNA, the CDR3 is TGTGCCACCCAAAGGAGCTCCTACAATGAGCAGTTCTTC. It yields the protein CATQRSSYNEQFF.

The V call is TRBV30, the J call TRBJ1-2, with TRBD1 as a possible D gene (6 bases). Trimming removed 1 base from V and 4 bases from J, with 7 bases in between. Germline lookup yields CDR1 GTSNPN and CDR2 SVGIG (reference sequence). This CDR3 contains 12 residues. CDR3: CAWSARGYGYTF. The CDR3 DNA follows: TGTGCCTGGAGTGCCAGGGGCTATGGCTACACCTTC. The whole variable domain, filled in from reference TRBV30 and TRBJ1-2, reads SQTIHQWPATLVQPVGSPLSLECTVEGTSNPNLYWYRQAAGRGLQLLFYSVGIGQISSEVPQNLSASRPQDRQFILSSKKLLLSDSGFYLCAWSARGYGYTFGSGTRLTVV.

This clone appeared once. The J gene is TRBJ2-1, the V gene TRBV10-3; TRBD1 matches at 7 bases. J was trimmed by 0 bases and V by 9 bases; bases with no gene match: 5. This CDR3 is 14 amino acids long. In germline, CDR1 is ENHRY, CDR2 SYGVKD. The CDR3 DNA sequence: TGTGCCATACGTCGGGACAGCTCCTACAATGAGCAGTTCTTC. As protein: CAIRRDSSYNEQFF.

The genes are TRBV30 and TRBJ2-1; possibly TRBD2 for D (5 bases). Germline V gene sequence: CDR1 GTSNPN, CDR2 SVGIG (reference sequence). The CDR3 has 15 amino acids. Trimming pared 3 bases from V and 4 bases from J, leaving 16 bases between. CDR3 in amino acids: CAWRGGGSFYNEQFF. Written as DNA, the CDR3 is TGTGCCTGGAGAGGAGGCGGGTCTTTTTACAATGAGCAGTTCTTC.

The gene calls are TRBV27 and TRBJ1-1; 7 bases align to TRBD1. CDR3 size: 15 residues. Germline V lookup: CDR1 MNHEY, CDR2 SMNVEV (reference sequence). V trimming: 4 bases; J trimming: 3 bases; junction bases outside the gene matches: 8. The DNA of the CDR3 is TGTGCCAGCAGTTCGAACCGGGACAGCGACACTGAAGCTTTCTTT. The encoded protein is CASSSNRDSDTEAFF.

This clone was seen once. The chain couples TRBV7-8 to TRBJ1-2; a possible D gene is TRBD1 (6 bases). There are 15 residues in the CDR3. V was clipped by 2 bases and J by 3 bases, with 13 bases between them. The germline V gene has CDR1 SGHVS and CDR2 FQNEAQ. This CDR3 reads CASSLRAQGYYGYTF. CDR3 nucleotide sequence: TGTGCCAGCAGCTTAAGGGCCCAGGGGTACTATGGCTACACCTTC.

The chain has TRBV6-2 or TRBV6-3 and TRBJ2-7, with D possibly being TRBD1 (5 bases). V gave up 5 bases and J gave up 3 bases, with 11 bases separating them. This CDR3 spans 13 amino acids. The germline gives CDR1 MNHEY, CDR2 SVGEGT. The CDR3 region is CASSHNQGYEQYF. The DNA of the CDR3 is TGTGCCAGCAGTCACAATCAGGGCTACGAGCAGTACTTC.

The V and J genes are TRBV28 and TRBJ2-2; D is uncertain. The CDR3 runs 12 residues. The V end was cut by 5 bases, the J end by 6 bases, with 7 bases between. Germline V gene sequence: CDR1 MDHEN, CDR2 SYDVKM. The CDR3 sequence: CASSELPGELFF. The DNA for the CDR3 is TGTGCCAGCAGTGAACTTCCCGGGGAGCTGTTTTTT. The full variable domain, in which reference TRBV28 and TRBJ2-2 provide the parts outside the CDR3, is DVKVTQSSRYLVKRTGEKVFLECVQDMDHENMFWYRQDPGLGLRLIYFSYDVKMKEKGDIPEGYSVSREKKERFSLILESASTNQTSMYLCASSELPGELFFGEGSRLTVL.

The CDR3 DNA reads as TGTGCCTGGAGCGACGTAGGGAAGGGAGGAAAACTGTTTTTT. Its translation: CAWSDVGKGGKLFF. The rearrangement joins TRBV30 to TRBJ1-4; no definite D call. The V and J ends lost 3 bases and 10 bases respectively, with 18 bases between them. CDR1 GTSNPN and CDR2 SVGIG come from the germline V gene (reference sequence). The CDR3 extends over 14 amino acids.

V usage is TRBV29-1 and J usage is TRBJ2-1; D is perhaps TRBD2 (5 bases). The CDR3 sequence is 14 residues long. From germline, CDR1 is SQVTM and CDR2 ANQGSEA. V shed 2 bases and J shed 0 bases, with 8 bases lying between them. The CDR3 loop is CSVEKRSSYNEQFF. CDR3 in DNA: TGCAGCGTTGAAAAGCGGAGCTCCTACAATGAGCAGTTCTTC.

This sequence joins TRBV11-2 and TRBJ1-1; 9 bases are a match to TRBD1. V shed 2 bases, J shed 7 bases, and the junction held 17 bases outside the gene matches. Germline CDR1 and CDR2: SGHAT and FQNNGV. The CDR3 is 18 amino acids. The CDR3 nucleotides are TGTGCCAGCAGCTTATTTTACAGGGGGCTAGGGGAAGCACTTGAAGCTTTCTTT. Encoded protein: CASSLFYRGLGEALEAFF. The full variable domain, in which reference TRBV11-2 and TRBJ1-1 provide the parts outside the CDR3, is EAGVAQSPRYKIIEKRQSVAFWCNPISGHATLYWYQQILGQGPKLLIQFQNNGVVDDSQLPKDRFSAERLKGVDSTLKIQPAKLEDSAVYLCASSLFYRGLGEALEAFFGQGTRLTVV.

CDR3 sequence: CASSYIQGNYGYTF. The DNA of the CDR3 is TGTGCCAGCAGTTACATCCAGGGGAACTATGGCTACACCTTC. The chain carries TRBV6-2 or TRBV6-3 and TRBJ1-2, with a weak D call TRBD1 (6 bases). Deletions cut 2 bases from V and 2 bases from J, with 9 bases between. CDR3 length: 14 residues. Per germline, CDR1 MNHEY and CDR2 SVGEGT.

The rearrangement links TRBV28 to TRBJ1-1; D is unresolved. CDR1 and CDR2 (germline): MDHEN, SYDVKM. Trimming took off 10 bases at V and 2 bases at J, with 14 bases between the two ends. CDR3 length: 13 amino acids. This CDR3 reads CATREAINTEAFF. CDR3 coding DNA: TGTGCCACGCGGGAGGCTATTAACACTGAAGCTTTCTTT. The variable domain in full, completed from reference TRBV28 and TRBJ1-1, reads DVKVTQSSRYLVKRTGEKVFLECVQDMDHENMFWYRQDPGLGLRLIYFSYDVKMKEKGDIPEGYSVSREKKERFSLILESASTNQTSMYLCATREAINTEAFFGQGTRLTVV.

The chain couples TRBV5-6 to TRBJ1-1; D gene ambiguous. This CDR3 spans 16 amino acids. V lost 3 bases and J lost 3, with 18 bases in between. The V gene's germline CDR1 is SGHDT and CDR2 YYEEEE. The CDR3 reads CASSWRRASGYTEAFF. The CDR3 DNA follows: TGTGCCAGCAGCTGGAGGAGGGCGAGTGGGTACACTGAAGCTTTCTTT.

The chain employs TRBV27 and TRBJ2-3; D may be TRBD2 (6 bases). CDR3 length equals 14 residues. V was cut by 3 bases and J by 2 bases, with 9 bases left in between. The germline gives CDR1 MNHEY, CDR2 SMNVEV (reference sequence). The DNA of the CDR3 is TGTGCCAGCAGTTTCGGCGGGGCCACAGATACGCAGTATTTT. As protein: CASSFGGATDTQYF.

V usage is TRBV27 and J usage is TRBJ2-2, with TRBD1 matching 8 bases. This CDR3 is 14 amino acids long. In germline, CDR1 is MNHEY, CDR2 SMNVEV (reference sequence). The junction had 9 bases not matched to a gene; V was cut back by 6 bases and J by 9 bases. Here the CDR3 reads CASSFQDRVRELFF. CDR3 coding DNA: TGTGCCAGCAGCTTCCAGGACAGGGTTAGGGAGCTGTTTTTT.

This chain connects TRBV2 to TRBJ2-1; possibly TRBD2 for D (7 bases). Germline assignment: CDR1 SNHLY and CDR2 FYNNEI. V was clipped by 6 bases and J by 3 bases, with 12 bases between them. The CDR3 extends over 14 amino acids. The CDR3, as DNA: TGTGCCAGCAGGGGAGGGGGTATCTACAATGAGCAGTTCTTC. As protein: CASRGGGIYNEQFF.

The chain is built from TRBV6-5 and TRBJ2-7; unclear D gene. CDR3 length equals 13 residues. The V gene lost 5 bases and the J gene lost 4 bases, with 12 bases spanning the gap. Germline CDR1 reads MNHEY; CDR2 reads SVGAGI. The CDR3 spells CASSQRVEYEQYF. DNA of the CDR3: TGTGCCAGCAGTCAACGGGTCGAATACGAGCAGTACTTC.

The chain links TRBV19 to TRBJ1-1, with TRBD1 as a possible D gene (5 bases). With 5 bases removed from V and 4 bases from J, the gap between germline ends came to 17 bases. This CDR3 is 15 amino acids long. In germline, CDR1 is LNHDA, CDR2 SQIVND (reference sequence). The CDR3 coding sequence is TGTGCCAGTAGTCTCTCGACCAGGGCGGCCACTGAAGCTTTCTTT. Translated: CASSLSTRAATEAFF.

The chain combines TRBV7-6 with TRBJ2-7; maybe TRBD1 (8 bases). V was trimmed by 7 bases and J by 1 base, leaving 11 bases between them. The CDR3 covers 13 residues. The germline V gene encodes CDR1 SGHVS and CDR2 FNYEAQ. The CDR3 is CASTQGGSYEQYF. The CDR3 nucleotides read TGTGCCAGCACACAGGGGGGGTCCTACGAGCAGTACTTC.

DNA for the CDR3: TGTGCCAGCAGTCCCACAGGACTAGCGGGGGGTTACAATGAGCAGTTCTTC. Amino acids: CASSPTGLAGGYNEQFF. This chain joins TRBV6-2 or TRBV6-3 and TRBJ2-1; 14 bases line up with TRBD2. The J segment lost 4 bases and the V segment lost 5 bases, leaving 7 bases of the junction unmatched. Germline lookup yields CDR1 MNHEY and CDR2 SVGEGT. The CDR3 has 17 residues.

The CDR3 DNA follows: TGTGCCAGCAGTCTCCCGTCGGGGGGCGCGAGGCACACTGAAGCTTTCTTT. This gives the protein CASSLPSGGARHTEAFF. This chain connects TRBV28 to TRBJ1-1, with a weak D call TRBD1 (6 bases). CDR1 is MDHEN and CDR2 is SYDVKM in the germline V gene. This CDR3 has 17 residues. V lost 5 bases to trimming and J lost 3 bases, with 22 bases between them.